This T cell receptor (beta chain) comes out of a study of blood T cell repertoires in COVID-19. Overall study context: COVID-19 samples, acute and convalescent, were from the United States, Italy and Spain.

J lost 2 bases, V lost 3 bases, and 2 bases had no gene match. The CDR3 spans 14 residues. Germline-derived CDR1 and CDR2 are KGHSH and LQKENI. The data were produced by immunoSEQ multiplex PCR, yet TCRdb's version contains in-frame clones alone and is incomplete. In the table there are roughly 100,000 clones, approximately 80% of which are singletons. Sequencing used peripheral blood. The receptor was isolated from a man in his sixties with acute or convalescent COVID-19. This chain connects TRBV18 to TRBJ2-3; 7 nucleotides align to TRBD1. The CDR3 loop reads CASSPDRLTDTQYF. For the CDR3, the DNA is TGTGCCAGCTCACCGGACAGGCTCACAGATACGCAGTATTTT.